This TCR beta chain was sequenced in a study of regulatory T cells in long-lasting Graves disease. Study summary: Positive TSH receptor antibodies alongside over 5 years of antithyroid drugs were what marked Graves' disease as persistent.

Whole-study results and caveats: Newly diagnosed Graves' patients exceeded persistent ones in TCR diversity. Segments TRBV28, TRBJ1-2 and TRBJ2-5 showed preferential usage in persistent disease.

This clonotype was found many times. Its antigen is not known. Construction of TCR beta libraries relied on iRepertoire HTBI primers and on Arm-PCR targeting CDR3 regions. TCRdb independently ran MiXCR on the multiplex PCR reads; one entry per CDR3 protein. This table holds more than 350,000 distinct CDR3 sequences, about 21% found once. The germline V and J ends were trimmed by 1 base and 2 bases, with 8 bases remaining between them. CDR3 length equals 14 residues. Germline loops: CDR1 WSHSY, CDR2 SAAADI. Time point here: persistent/refractory GD, antithyroid drugs over 5 years with positive TRAb. Researchers made the TCR library from RNA that was extracted from PBMCs.

The source was peripheral blood mononuclear cells (PBMCs), collected when the disease was refractory, from a patient treated with antithyroid drugs. This TCR derives from a female donor with Graves disease. V gene TRBV10-2 combines with J gene TRBJ1-2; D not resolved. CDR3 DNA sequence: TGCGCCAGCAGTGAGTTGGGCAGCAACTATGGCTACACCTTC. Amino acid sequence: CASSELGSNYGYTF.